The TCR beta chain under discussion was sequenced for a study of blood T cells in healthy people across ages. Study-level findings and limits: Naive CD4+ cell counts and diversity both ran higher in long-lived than in aged donors.

This clonotype was detected only a few times. Its antigen is currently unknown. From germline, CDR1 is MNHEY and CDR2 SVGAGI. The CDR3 covers 14 residues. V gave up 2 bases and J gave up 7 bases, with 11 bases separating them. Combining a sample-barcoded 5' primer with a J-beta primer mix, a second PCR ran for about 6 to 12 cycles. TCRdb redid the calling of the 5' RACE reads with MiXCR, one entry per CDR3 protein. This repertoire shows some 1.5 million distinct CDR3 sequences, 28% found once; its top ten account for about 8%. This sequence originates from a woman aged 25 to 39 in good health. Sequencing input: blood. The chain combines TRBV6-5 with TRBJ2-2, with D perhaps TRBD1 (7 bases). Here the CDR3 DNA reads TGTGCCAGCAGTTACGACAGGGAGGACGGGGAGCTGTTTTTT. This codes for CASSYDREDGELFF.